This TCR beta chain appears in the sequencing data of a study of OX40 agonist ivuxolimab in advanced cancers. Only in-frame clones appear in the TCRdb table, and some are missing; sequencing was by immunoSEQ multiplex PCR. The sample records 70,000 or so clones, roughly 80% being singletons. Study conclusions and caveats: Low clonal expansion, among the lowest seen, marked partial responders at 0.1-3.0 mg/kg.

This CDR3 comprises 13 residues. The germline V gene encodes CDR1 MGHRA and CDR2 YSYEKL. The trim removed 4 bases at V and 5 bases at J, leaving 4 bases unmatched. A remark on this clone: Its antigen is still unknown.

This chain links TRBV4-1 with TRBJ2-5; 7 bases map to TRBD1. Source: CD4+ or CD8+ T cells sorted from blood, taken in a trial of the OX40 agonist ivuxolimab. This TCR was sampled from an adult with an advanced solid tumor such as melanoma, head and neck, liver or kidney cancer. The CDR3 sequence: CASSRGGWETQYF. The CDR3 DNA sequence: TGCGCCAGCAGCCGAGGGGGCTGGGAGACCCAGTACTTC.